These 8 T cell receptor beta chains originate from one sample sequenced in a study of T cell responses to AZD1222 COVID-19 vaccine. Profiled with immunoSEQ multiplex PCR; TCRdb holds only in-frame clones, not every one. The repertoire consists of 84,000 or so clones, with approximately 83% occurring once and the leading ten covering under 9%. This specimen was peripheral blood, taken on day 0 of AZD1222 vaccination. Receptors originate from an adult in good health.

V gene TRBV27 combines with J gene TRBJ2-1, with 7 bases matching TRBD2. V was pared by 3 bases and J by 3 bases, with 2 bases of the junction left unmatched. The CDR3 is 14 residues long. Per germline, CDR1 MNHEY and CDR2 SMNVEV (reference sequence). CDR3 DNA: TGTGCCAGCAGTTTCGGCGGGAGCTACAATGAGCAGTTCTTC. Translation: CASSFGGSYNEQFF.

This sequence joins TRBV5-1 and TRBJ2-5; no clear D. Trimming stripped 1 base from V and 4 bases from J, with 8 bases between. CDR3 size: 13 residues. Germline lookup yields CDR1 SGHRS and CDR2 YFSETQ. CDR3 sequence (DNA): TGCGCCAGCAGCTTGAAGGGATTAGAGACCCAGTACTTC. Protein: CASSLKGLETQYF.

The genes are TRBV7-6 and TRBJ1-3; D uncertain. The CDR3 is made up of 15 amino acids. V dropped 5 bases and J dropped 0 bases, with 11 bases sitting between them. Germline V lookup: CDR1 SGHVS, CDR2 FNYEAQ. CDR3 bases: TGTGCCAGCAGCCCGGGAGGGAGCTCTGGAAACACCATATATTTT. This encodes CASSPGGSSGNTIYF.

This chain connects TRBV15 to TRBJ1-2; maybe TRBD1 (6 bases). Deletions cut 0 bases from V and 3 bases from J, with 11 bases between. In germline, CDR1 is LNHNV, CDR2 YYDKDF (reference sequence). The CDR3 totals 15 residues. CDR3 residues: CATSRDSGGHYGYTF. In DNA form, the CDR3 reads TGTGCCACCAGCAGAGATTCGGGGGGCCACTATGGCTACACCTTC.

This clone was found a few times. The CDR3 region is CASSPTRVWSEQYF. DNA of the CDR3: TGTGCCAGCAGCCCGACAAGGGTTTGGTCCGAGCAGTACTTC. This chain joins TRBV28 and TRBJ2-7; D gene unclear. CDR1 and CDR2 from the germline V gene are MDHEN and SYDVKM. The V end lost 6 bases, the J end lost 6 bases, and 18 bases lay between the germline ends. The CDR3 runs 14 residues.

This clone was picked up one time. The V call is TRBV6-5, the J call TRBJ2-4; 7 bases are a match to TRBD2. Unmatched junction bases numbered 7, after V lost 3 bases and J lost 5 bases. The CDR3 covers 15 residues. Germline CDR1 MNHEY, CDR2 SVGAGI. CDR3 coding DNA: TGTGCCAGCAGTTATTTCCTGAGCGGGGAAAACATTCAGTACTTC. Its translation: CASSYFLSGENIQYF.

CDR3 in amino acids: CASSLVNQPQHF. The CDR3 region has the DNA TGTGCCAGCAGCTTGGTAAATCAGCCCCAGCATTTT. The chain links TRBV5-6 to TRBJ1-5; D ambiguous. The CDR3 has 12 residues. V was pared by 0 bases and J by 4 bases, with 2 bases between. Germline-derived CDR1 and CDR2 are SGHDT and YYEEEE.

In this sample, this clone turned up a few times. The chain carries TRBV5-5 and TRBJ2-7; 8 bases agree with TRBD2. This CDR3 is built from 14 residues. Losses at the gene ends were 1 base for V and 1 base for J; bases not matched to a gene: 1. CDR1 SGHKS and CDR2 YYEKEE come from the germline V gene (reference sequence). The CDR3 sequence: CASSLTSGSYEQYF. CDR3 in DNA: TGTGCCAGCAGCTTGACTAGCGGATCCTACGAGCAGTACTTC.